This note documents a single T cell receptor beta chain sequence. A single count supports this clone. Its antigen is currently not known. Base quality data are lacking; no much larger clone is found one base away. Each collaborating institution followed its own protocols to collect whole blood in K2EDTA tubes. For TCRbeta analysis, collaborators shipped samples in one of three forms: frozen whole blood, isolated PBMCs, or DNA extracted from either of those sample types. This entry comes from a study of blood T cell repertoires in COVID-19 (dated by TCRdb to the early 2020s). A note on the overall study: Samples covering the acute and convalescent phases of COVID-19 were provided by collaborators in the United States, Italy and Spain. The prospective study material was composed of cDNA or gDNA derived from T cells, B-cell-depleted T cells, or PBMCs. The dataset comprised deeply sampled blood TCRbeta repertoires from subjects exposed to, actively infected with, or recovered from COVID-19. The repertoires were released in a freely available public database meant as a resource for research on the immune response to SARS-CoV-2. The samples were drawn from two sources: the first 160 participants of the ongoing ImmuneRACE study, and over 950 subjects contributed by 6 global collaborators. Sample metadata almost always included a de-identified subject ID, COVID-19 status, age in years and sex. HLA class I and class II types, where available, came from metadata supplied by the sample provider rather than from assay-based typing. What the work shows at the level of the full study, not this receptor alone: Clinical and demographic metadata were provided uncurated, with the amount varying by source and participant.

TCRbeta CDR3 regions were amplified from genomic DNA by means of the immunoSEQ Assay, a bias-controlled multiplex PCR. The study's own analysis went as follows. Within the assay, amplification of reference gene primers was used to estimate how many nucleated cells each sample contained. Sequence reads were collapsed and filtered to measure the absolute abundance of every unique TCRbeta CDR3 rearrangement. For each sample, productive Simpson clonality was calculated as the square root of Simpson's diversity index across productive rearrangements. TCRdb's version of the immuneACCESS table is confined to in-frame rearrangements and falls short of the full clone set. An unresolved V gene accounts for under half of the shortfall where checked; the remainder is of unknown origin. D and trimming come from the DNA, and the V and J calls and clone size come from that table. The sample table contains under 140,000 clones; only one count was recorded for roughly four fifths of them. 15% to 20% of the sample goes to the ten largest clones.

Including the terminal cysteine and phenylalanine, the CDR3 comprises 13 residues. This entry keeps only the CDR3 DNA: 39 bases, framed from base 1. Relative to germline, V is 0 bases shorter and J is 8 bases shorter, with 11 bases between their ends. CDR1 and CDR2, looked up from the germline V gene, are SGDLS and YYNGEE. This TCR was recovered from a woman aged 60-75 years with acute or convalescent COVID-19. The rearranged segments are TRBV9 and TRBJ1-2; TRBD1 is a possible D gene, resting on 6 matching bases. Material for sequencing was peripheral blood. The bases read TGTGCCAGCAGCGTAGACCCAGGACAGGGCTACACCTTC. It is translated as CASSVDPGQGYTF.